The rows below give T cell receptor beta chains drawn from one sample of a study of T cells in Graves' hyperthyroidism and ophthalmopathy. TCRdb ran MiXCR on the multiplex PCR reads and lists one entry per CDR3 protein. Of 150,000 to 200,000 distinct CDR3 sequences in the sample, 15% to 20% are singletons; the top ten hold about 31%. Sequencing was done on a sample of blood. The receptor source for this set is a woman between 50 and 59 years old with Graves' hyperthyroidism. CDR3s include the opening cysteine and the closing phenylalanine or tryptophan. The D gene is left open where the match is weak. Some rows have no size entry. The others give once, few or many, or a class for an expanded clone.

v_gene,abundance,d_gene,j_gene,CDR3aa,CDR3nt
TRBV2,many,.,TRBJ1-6,CASSDRLMTSQGYNSPLHF,TGTGCCAGCAGTGATCGTCTAATGACGTCTCAGGGGTATAATTCACCCCTCCACTTT
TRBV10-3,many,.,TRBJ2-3,CAINEGGTDTQYF,TGTGCCATCAATGAGGGGGGCACAGATACGCAGTATTTT
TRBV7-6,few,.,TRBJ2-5,CASSLDQGTLETQYF,TGTGCCAGCAGCTTAGATCAAGGGACCCTGGAGACCCAGTACTTC
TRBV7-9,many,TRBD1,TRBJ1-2,CASSLGGTASDGYTF,TGTGCCAGCAGCTTAGGGGGGACAGCATCGGATGGCTACACCTTC
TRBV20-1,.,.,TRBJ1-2,CSARVWQQDYGYTF,TGCAGTGCTAGAGTATGGCAGCAAGACTATGGCTACACCTTC
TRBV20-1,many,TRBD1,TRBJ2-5,CSARRGPQETQYF,TGCAGTGCTAGAAGGGGGCCACAAGAGACCCAGTACTTC
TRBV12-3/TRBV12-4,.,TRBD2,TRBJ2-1,CASSTLAALGDEQFF,TGTGCCAGCAGCACACTAGCGGCCCTCGGAGATGAGCAGTTCTTC
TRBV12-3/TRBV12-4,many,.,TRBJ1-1,CASRGTTGRLAEAFF,TGTGCCAGCAGGGGGACCACAGGGAGGTTGGCTGAAGCTTTCTTT
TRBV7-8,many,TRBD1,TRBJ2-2,CASSQDRGDTGELFF,TGTGCCAGCAGCCAAGACAGGGGGGACACCGGGGAGCTGTTTTTT
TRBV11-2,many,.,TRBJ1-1,CASRISNTEAFF,TGTGCCAGCAGGATTTCGAACACTGAAGCTTTCTTT
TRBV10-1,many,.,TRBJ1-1,CASSESRGAVNTEAFF,TGCGCCAGCAGTGAGTCAAGGGGAGCAGTGAACACTGAAGCTTTCTTT
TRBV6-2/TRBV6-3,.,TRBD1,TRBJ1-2,CASTVGQGFRYGYTF,TGTGCCAGCACAGTGGGACAGGGTTTCCGCTATGGCTACACCTTC
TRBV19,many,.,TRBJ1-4,CASSEGQPFVGEKLFF,TGTGCCAGTAGTGAAGGACAGCCGTTCGTGGGGGAAAAACTGTTTTTT
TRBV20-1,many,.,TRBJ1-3,CSARQGAGNTIYF,TGCAGTGCTAGACAAGGGGCTGGAAACACCATATATTTT